The clone carrying this T cell receptor (beta chain) was recorded once. Its antigen remains unidentified. The data are from a study of graft-versus-host responses after intestinal transplantation. Study-level background: Those transplanted obtained multivisceral, liver-intestinal, or isolated intestinal grafts. Study conclusions and caveats: Early post-transplant declines in HvG were associated with peak levels of circulating GvH clones. High graft-versus-host to host-versus-graft clonal ratios were found in allografts of patients who had graft-donor T cell macrochimerism.

Here immunoSEQ multiplex PCR was the method, and the copy in TCRdb shows in-frame clones only, minus some. The sample includes some 92,000 clones, roughly 90% seen only once; the top ten take about 0.29%. The sample consisted of unstimulated CD4+ T cells sorted from spleen or lymph node cells, taken before intestinal transplant. The source is a human donor who received an intestinal transplant.

The CDR3 DNA reads TGCAGCGTTGAAGTGATACTTCCGTCGGGCAGCTATGGCTACACCTTC. It translates to CSVEVILPSGSYGYTF. The V gene is TRBV29-1, the J gene TRBJ1-2; D not resolved. The CDR3 is made up of 16 amino acids. Trimming left V 1 base short and J 4 bases short, with 19 bases between. The germline V gene has CDR1 SQVTM and CDR2 ANQGSEA.